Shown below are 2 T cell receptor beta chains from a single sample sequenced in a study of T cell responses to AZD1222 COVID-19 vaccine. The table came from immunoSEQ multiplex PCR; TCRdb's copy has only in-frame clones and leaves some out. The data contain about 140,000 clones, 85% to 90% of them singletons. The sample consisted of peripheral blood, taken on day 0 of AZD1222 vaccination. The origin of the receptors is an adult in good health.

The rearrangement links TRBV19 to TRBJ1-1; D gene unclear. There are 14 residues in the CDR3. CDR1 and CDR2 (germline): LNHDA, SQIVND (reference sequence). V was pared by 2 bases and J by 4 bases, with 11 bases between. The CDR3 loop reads CASSISSVGTEAFF. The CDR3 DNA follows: TGTGCCAGTAGTATATCAAGCGTGGGCACTGAAGCTTTCTTT.

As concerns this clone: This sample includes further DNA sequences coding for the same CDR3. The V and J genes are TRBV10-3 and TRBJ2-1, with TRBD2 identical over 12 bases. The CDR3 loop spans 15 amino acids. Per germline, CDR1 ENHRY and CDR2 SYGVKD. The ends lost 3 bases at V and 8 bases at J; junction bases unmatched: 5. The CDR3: CAISDLAGGPDEQFF. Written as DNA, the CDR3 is TGTGCCATCAGTGACCTAGCGGGAGGGCCTGATGAGCAGTTCTTC.